The TCR beta chain under discussion was sequenced for a study of OX40 agonist ivuxolimab in advanced cancers. As for the study in general: While on treatment, patients had intravenous ivuxolimab at 0.01 to 10 mg/kg every 2 weeks. Three patients had partial responses: one hepatocellular carcinoma, two cutaneous melanoma.

Assay used: immunoSEQ multiplex PCR; TCRdb lists only in-frame clones, some missing. The table has around 53,000 clones, 88% seen once. The CDR3 extends over 16 amino acids. Trimming took 4 bases from V and 5 from J; bases not matched to a gene: 13. The germline CDR1 and CDR2 sequences are SGHKS and YYEKEE (reference sequence). The starting material was CD4+ or CD8+ T cells sorted from blood, obtained in a trial of the OX40 agonist ivuxolimab. The TCR comes from an adult with an advanced solid tumor such as melanoma, head and neck, liver or kidney cancer. V is TRBV5-5 and J is TRBJ2-7; 9 bases fit TRBD1. The CDR3 reads CASSREDTGGTDEQYF. The CDR3 DNA is TGTGCCAGCAGCCGTGAAGATACAGGGGGCACGGACGAGCAGTACTTC.